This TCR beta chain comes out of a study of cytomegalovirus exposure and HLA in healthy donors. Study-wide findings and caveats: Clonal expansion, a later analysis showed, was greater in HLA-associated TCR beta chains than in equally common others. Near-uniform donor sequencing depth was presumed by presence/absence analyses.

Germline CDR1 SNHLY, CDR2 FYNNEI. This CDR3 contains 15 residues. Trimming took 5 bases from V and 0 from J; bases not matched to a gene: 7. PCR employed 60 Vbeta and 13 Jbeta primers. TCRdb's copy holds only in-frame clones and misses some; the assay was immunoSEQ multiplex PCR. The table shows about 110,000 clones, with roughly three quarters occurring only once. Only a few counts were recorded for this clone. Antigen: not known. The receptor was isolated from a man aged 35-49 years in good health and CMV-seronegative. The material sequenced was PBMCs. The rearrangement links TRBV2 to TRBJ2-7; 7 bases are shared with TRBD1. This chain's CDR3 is CASSLQGYSSYEQYF. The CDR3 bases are TGTGCCAGCAGTTTACAGGGGTACAGCTCCTACGAGCAGTACTTC.